Here is one T cell receptor beta chain with its context. Its target is unknown. This sample stems from a study of glioma-infiltrating T cells after dendritic cell vaccination. Whole-study findings and limits: Complete blood and tumor specimen sets were limited to few patients.

Here immunoSEQ multiplex PCR was the method, and the copy in TCRdb shows in-frame clones only, minus some. This repertoire shows around 78,000 clones, around 85% found once; its top ten account for 8.5%. Time point meaning: after dendritic cell vaccination, including at tumor progression/relapse. CDR1 and CDR2 (germline): SGHTA, FQGNSA. CDR3 length: 14 amino acids. The V gene lost 0 bases and the J gene lost 9 bases, with 12 bases spanning the gap. Specimen: blood, collected after dendritic cell vaccination. This clonotype was obtained from a human donor with glioblastoma. The genes are TRBV7-2 and TRBJ2-1, with D perhaps matching TRBD2 (6 bases). The CDR3: CASSLAVVGGEQFF. The CDR3 nucleotides read TGTGCCAGCAGCTTAGCCGTCGTGGGAGGTGAGCAGTTCTTC.